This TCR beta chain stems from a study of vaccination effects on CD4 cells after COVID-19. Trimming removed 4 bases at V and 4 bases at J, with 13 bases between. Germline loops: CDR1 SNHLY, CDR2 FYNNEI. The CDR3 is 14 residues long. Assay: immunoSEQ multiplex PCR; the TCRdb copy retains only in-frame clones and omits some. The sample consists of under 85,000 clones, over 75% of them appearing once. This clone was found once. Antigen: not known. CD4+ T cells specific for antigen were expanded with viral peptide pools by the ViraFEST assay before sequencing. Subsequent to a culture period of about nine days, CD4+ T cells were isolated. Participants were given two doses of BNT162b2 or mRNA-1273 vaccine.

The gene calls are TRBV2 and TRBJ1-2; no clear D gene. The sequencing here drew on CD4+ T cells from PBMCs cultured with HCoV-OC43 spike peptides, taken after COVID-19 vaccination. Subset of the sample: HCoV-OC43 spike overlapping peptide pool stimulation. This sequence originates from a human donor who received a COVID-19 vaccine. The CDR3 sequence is CASSVESSPYGYTF. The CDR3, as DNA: TGTGCCAGCAGTGTGGAGAGCTCTCCCTATGGCTACACCTTC.